This T cell receptor (beta chain) was found in a study of T cell repertoires in cytomegalovirus infection. For the study at large: Public TCR beta signatures marked donors with CMV infection and the matching HLA.

This CDR3 is 13 amino acids long. V dropped 1 base and J dropped 8 bases, with 12 bases sitting between them. Germline assignment: CDR1 SGHRS and CDR2 YFSETQ. Turning to this clonotype: The antigen remains undetermined.

TCRdb re-derived calls from the reads in MiXCR, one entry per CDR3 protein. Among around 740,000 distinct CDR3 sequences listed, roughly 35% were seen once. Broader study findings: Carriers of CMV plus the relevant HLA were identified by cumulative public TCR beta family frequency.

Sequencing was done on a sample of PBMCs. This chain uses TRBV5-1 with TRBJ1-2; tentative D call: TRBD1 (5 bases). This TCR was recovered from a human donor in good health (CMV status not recorded). Some clones in this sample may be carry-over from other donors' samples. The CDR3 protein is CASSLWQGAGYTF. Here the CDR3 DNA reads TGCGCCAGCAGCTTGTGGCAGGGAGCCGGCTACACCTTC.